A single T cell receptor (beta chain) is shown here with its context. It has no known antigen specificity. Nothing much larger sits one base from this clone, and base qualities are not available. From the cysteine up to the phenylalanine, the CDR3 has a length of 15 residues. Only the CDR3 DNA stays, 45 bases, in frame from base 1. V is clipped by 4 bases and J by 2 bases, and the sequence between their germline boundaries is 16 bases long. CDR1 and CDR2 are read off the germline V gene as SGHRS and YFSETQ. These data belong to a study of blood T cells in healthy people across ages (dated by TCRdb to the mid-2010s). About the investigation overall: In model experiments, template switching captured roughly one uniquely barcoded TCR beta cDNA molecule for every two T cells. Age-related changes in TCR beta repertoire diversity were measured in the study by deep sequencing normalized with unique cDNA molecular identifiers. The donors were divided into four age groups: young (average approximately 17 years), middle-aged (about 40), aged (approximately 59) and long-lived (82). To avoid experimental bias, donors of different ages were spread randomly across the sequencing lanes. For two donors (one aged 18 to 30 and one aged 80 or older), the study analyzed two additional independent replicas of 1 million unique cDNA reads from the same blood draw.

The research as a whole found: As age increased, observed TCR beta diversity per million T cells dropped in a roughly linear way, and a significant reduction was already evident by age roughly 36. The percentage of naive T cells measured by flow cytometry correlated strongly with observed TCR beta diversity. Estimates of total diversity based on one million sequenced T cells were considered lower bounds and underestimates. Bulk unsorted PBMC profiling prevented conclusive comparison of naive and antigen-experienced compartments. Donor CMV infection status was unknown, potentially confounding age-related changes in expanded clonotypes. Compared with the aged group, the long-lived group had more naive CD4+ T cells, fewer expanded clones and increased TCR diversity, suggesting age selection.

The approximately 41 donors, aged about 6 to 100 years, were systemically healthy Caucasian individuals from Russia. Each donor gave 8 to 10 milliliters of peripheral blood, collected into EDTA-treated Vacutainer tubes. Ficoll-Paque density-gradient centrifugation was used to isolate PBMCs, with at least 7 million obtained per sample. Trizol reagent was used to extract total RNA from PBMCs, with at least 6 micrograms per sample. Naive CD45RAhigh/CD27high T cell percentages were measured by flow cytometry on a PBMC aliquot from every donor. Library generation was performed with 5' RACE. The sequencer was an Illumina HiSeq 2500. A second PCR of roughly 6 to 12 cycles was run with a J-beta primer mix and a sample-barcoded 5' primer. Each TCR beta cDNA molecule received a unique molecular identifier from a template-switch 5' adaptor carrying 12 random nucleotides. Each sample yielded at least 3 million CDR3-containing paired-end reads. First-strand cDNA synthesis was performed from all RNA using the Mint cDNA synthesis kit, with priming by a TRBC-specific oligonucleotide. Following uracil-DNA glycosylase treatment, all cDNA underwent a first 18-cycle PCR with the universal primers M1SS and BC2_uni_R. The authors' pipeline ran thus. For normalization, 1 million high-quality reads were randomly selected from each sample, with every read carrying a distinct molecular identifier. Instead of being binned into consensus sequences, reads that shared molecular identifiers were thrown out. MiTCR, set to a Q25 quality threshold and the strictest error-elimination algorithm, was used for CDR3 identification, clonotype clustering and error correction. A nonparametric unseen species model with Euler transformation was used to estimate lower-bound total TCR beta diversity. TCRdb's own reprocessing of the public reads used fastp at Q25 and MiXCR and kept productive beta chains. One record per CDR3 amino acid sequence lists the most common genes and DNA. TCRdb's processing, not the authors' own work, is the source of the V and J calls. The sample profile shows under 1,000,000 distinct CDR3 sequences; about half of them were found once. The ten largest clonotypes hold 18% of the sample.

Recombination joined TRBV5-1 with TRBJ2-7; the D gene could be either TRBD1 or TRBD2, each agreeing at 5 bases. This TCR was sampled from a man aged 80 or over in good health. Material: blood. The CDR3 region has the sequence CASSPGPSHAYEQYF. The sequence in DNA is TGCGCCAGCAGCCCGGGACCTAGCCACGCCTACGAGCAGTACTTC.